Below are 19 T cell receptor beta chains sequenced from a single sample in a study of cytomegalovirus exposure and HLA in healthy donors. TCRdb's table, derived via immunoSEQ multiplex PCR, lists solely in-frame clones and lacks some. The table records around 150,000 clones, more than 75% of them present only once. Sequenced: PBMCs. These receptor sequences come from a man between 18 and 35 years old in good health and CMV-seronegative.

V is TRBV5-6 and J is TRBJ2-7; TRBD1 aligns across 7 bases. The V segment lost 4 bases and the J segment 4 bases; nucleotides outside the gene matches: 5. CDR3 length equals 13 residues. The V gene's germline CDR1 is SGHDT and CDR2 YYEEEE. The CDR3 nucleotides are TGTGCCAGCAGCACAGGGACAGCATACGAGCAGTACGTC. Residues: CASSTGTAYEQYV.

The rearrangement uses TRBV5-1 and TRBJ2-3; 13 positions match TRBD2. The CDR3 has 16 amino acids. Germline lookup yields CDR1 SGHRS and CDR2 YFSETQ. J lost 5 bases, V lost 4 bases, and 7 bases had no gene match. CDR3 protein: CASSIGLAGEIDTQYF. The CDR3 DNA is TGCGCCAGCAGCATCGGACTAGCGGGGGAGATAGATACGCAGTATTTT.

The V call is TRBV11-1, the J call TRBJ2-5, with D tentatively TRBD1 (6 bases). The length of the CDR3 is 13 residues. The germline V gene encodes CDR1 SGHAT and CDR2 FQDESV (reference sequence). Trimming removed 6 bases at V and 5 bases at J, with 13 bases between. The CDR3 reads CASRLTGLETQYF. CDR3 sequence (DNA): TGTGCCAGCAGACTAACAGGGTTGGAGACCCAGTACTTC.

The genes are TRBV12-5 and TRBJ2-2, with 7 bases identical to TRBD2. With 6 bases clipped from V and 5 bases from J, the junction kept 9 bases outside the gene matches. The CDR3 runs 15 residues. Germline V gene lookup returns CDR1 LGHNT and CDR2 FRNRAP. The CDR3 DNA sequence: TGTGCTAGTGGACAGAGGGGAGGGGTGACCGGGGAGCTGTTTTTT. This gives the protein CASGQRGGVTGELFF.

The chain has TRBV23-1 and TRBJ1-1; D uncertain. TRBV23-1 belongs to the ORF category, with a function that is uncertain. The ends were cut back, 10 bases at V and 4 bases at J, with 7 bases in the middle. The CDR3 runs to 10 residues. CDR3 sequence (DNA): TGCGCCACCCTTAGCACTGAAGCTTTCTTT. It translates to CATLSTEAFF.

The chain uses TRBV4-1 and TRBJ2-7; 8 bases align to TRBD2. The J segment lost 2 bases and the V segment lost 4 bases, leaving 4 bases of the junction unmatched. The germline V gene encodes CDR1 MGHRA and CDR2 YSYEKL. The CDR3 has 14 residues. In nucleotides, the CDR3 is TGCGCCAGCAGCCTAGCGGGAAGAACCTACGAGCAGTACTTC. Translating gives CASSLAGRTYEQYF.

The chain carries TRBV4-1 and TRBJ1-2; no clear D gene. Germline CDR1 is MGHRA and CDR2 is YSYEKL. The CDR3 consists of 14 residues. Between the trimmed V and J ends, which lost 7 bases and 7 bases, there was a span of 19 bases. The CDR3 DNA is TGCGCCAGCAACGGAGGCCCTTCCACGGTTGGCTACACCTTC. This translates into CASNGGPSTVGYTF.

This chain uses TRBV5-6 with TRBJ2-7, with TRBD2 as a possible D gene (6 bases). This CDR3 has 15 amino acids. V was cut by 4 bases and J by 1 base, with 15 bases left in between. CDR1 is SGHDT, CDR2 YYEEEE, per germline. The CDR3 region has the DNA TGTGCCAGCAGCCTTGCCCCGACTAGTTCCTACGAGCAGTACGTC. This encodes CASSLAPTSSYEQYV.

The rearrangement uses TRBV25-1 and TRBJ2-7; D possibly corresponds to TRBD2 (7 bases). From germline, CDR1 is MGHDK and CDR2 SYGVNS. Trimming pared 4 bases from V and 5 bases from J, leaving 21 bases between. The CDR3 sequence is 16 residues long. CDR3 DNA sequence: TGTGCCAGCAGTGGTAGGGGGGGAGCGGGATATGACGAGCAGTACTTC. This translates into CASSGRGGAGYDEQYF.

The gene calls are TRBV10-2 and TRBJ2-7; the D gene is possibly TRBD2 (6 bases). Trimming pared 3 bases from V and 3 bases from J, leaving 9 bases between. This CDR3 has 13 residues. Germline V gene data show CDR1 as WSHSY and CDR2 as SAAADI. The CDR3 spells CASSDPGGYEQYF. The CDR3 coding sequence is TGCGCCAGCAGTGACCCCGGGGGCTACGAGCAGTACTTC.

The J gene is TRBJ1-5, the V gene TRBV28; 8 positions match TRBD1. The CDR3 has 17 amino acids. V lost 4 bases, J lost 4 bases, and 12 bases stayed unmatched. CDR1 MDHEN and CDR2 SYDVKM come from the germline V gene. The CDR3 reads CASSSRRIRGRNQPQHF. The DNA for the CDR3 is TGTGCCAGCAGTTCCCGCCGAATCAGGGGGCGGAATCAGCCCCAGCATTTT.

The J gene is TRBJ2-3, the V gene TRBV4-3; 11 positions match TRBD2. With 2 bases clipped from V and 3 bases from J, the junction kept 7 bases outside the gene matches. Per the germline V gene, CDR1 is LGHNA and CDR2 is YSLEER. The CDR3 consists of 17 residues. CDR3 region: CASSQSPLAGATDTQYF. CDR3 in DNA: TGCGCCAGCAGCCAATCCCCACTAGCGGGAGCGACAGATACGCAGTATTTT.

The chain is built from TRBV5-1 and TRBJ1-1; D uncertain. V dropped 0 bases and J dropped 0 bases, with 6 bases sitting between them. CDR1 SGHRS and CDR2 YFSETQ come from the germline V gene. The CDR3 spans 14 residues. The DNA of the CDR3 is TGCGCCAGCAGCTTGGGTCCGGTGAACACTGAAGCTTTCTTT. Amino acids: CASSLGPVNTEAFF.

The chain joins TRBV6-6 to TRBJ2-1; no clear D gene. V lost 6 bases and J lost 3, with 12 bases in between. Germline V CDR1 and CDR2: MNHNY, SVGAGI (reference sequence). The CDR3 consists of 14 residues. This chain's CDR3 is CASREQARYNEQFF. The CDR3 coding sequence is TGTGCCAGCAGAGAACAAGCGCGCTACAATGAGCAGTTCTTC.

This chain connects TRBV27 to TRBJ1-1; weak D call: TRBD1 (5 bases). V lost 5 bases and J lost 6, with 10 bases in between. The CDR3 runs to 12 residues. Germline loops: CDR1 MNHEY, CDR2 SMNVEV (reference sequence). The CDR3 nucleotides read TGTGCCAGCAGTCCGCGGGGGGCTGAAGCTTTCTTT. Its translation is CASSPRGAEAFF.

The J gene is TRBJ2-2, the V gene TRBV10-3; 9 bases match TRBD2. Germline V gene lookup returns CDR1 ENHRY and CDR2 SYGVKD. CDR3 size: 16 residues. V lost 10 bases to trimming and J lost 4 bases; unmatched junction nucleotides: 13. The CDR3 coding sequence is TGTGCCACTCGTGGTGGGTCAGCGGGGGGCACCGGGGAGCTGTTTTTT. Its translation is CATRGGSAGGTGELFF.

This chain links TRBV19 with TRBJ2-1; maybe TRBD1 (6 bases). The CDR3 covers 15 residues. The germline V gene has CDR1 LNHDA and CDR2 SQIVND (reference sequence). With 3 bases removed from V and 7 bases from J, the gap between germline ends came to 16 bases. The CDR3 coding sequence is TGTGCCAGTAGTATCCCCGAACAGGGTTATAATGAGCAGTTCTTC. As protein: CASSIPEQGYNEQFF.

The chain joins TRBV6-1 to TRBJ2-7; TRBD1 might be the D (5 bases). Germline assignment: CDR1 MNHNS and CDR2 SASEGT. The CDR3 is 13 residues long. Trimming stripped 3 bases from V and 0 bases from J, with 6 bases between. For the CDR3, the DNA is TGTGCCAGCAGTGAGACAGTCTCCTACGAGCAGTACGTC. Its protein is CASSETVSYEQYV.

The V call is TRBV5-1, the J call TRBJ2-1; 14 bases agree with TRBD2. The trim removed 3 bases at V and 9 bases at J, leaving 5 bases unmatched. CDR3 length: 15 amino acids. Per germline, CDR1 SGHRS and CDR2 YFSETQ. The CDR3 DNA reads TGCGCCAGCAGCTCCGGGACTAGCGGGAGCGGTGAGCAGTTCTTC. It specifies CASSSGTSGSGEQFF.